A selection of T cell receptor beta chains follows, all from one sample in a study of blood T cell repertoires in COVID-19. Assay used: immunoSEQ multiplex PCR; TCRdb lists only in-frame clones, some missing. The profile shows about 190,000 clones, around four fifths of them singletons. What was sequenced was peripheral blood. The receptors were gathered from a woman between 40 and 50 years old with acute or convalescent COVID-19. Both conserved end residues are trimmed from each CDR3. Fields, in order: J gene, V gene, CDR3 length, CDR3 protein.

>TRBJ1-2|TRBV30|9
AWSLSYGYT
>TRBJ1-5|TRBV7-9|11
ASSWTGNQPQH
>TRBJ2-7|TRBV6-5|13
AGSLGQSSSYEQY
>TRBJ1-6|TRBV6-6|14
ASSPRGGGVASPLH
>TRBJ1-1|TRBV19|13
ASSARGTVNTEAF
>TRBJ1-1|TRBV19|12
ASSMTLWALTAF
>TRBJ2-3|TRBV20-1|12
SASLGVSTDTQY
>TRBJ1-5|TRBV6-1|13
ASSESGYGNQPQH
>TRBJ1-6|TRBV2|13
ASSYRDRGNSPLH
>TRBJ2-2|TRBV28|14
ASLDRGGSNTGELF
>TRBJ2-7|TRBV11-3|13
ASSPHGTGGEEQY
>TRBJ1-4|TRBV5-6|15
ASSLGAGGTANEKLF
>TRBJ1-1|TRBV11-1|11
ASSLPVRTEAF
>TRBJ2-1|TRBV10-3|11
AAGVAGGVEQF
>TRBJ2-3|TRBV6-4|13
ASSGSGGGTDTQY
>TRBJ1-2|TRBV5-4|12
ASSLEDQGGGYT
>TRBJ2-5|TRBV30|10
AFTGGGETQY
>TRBJ2-7|TRBV29-1|12
SVRTVAKIYEQY
>TRBJ2-5|TRBV6-2/TRBV6-3|11
ASSPRTNQAQY
>TRBJ2-1|TRBV19|13
ASTPASGGAGEQF
>TRBJ1-1|TRBV20-1|11
SASRQGDTEAF
>TRBJ1-2|TRBV19|14
ASSIFVRGLMHGYT
>TRBJ2-1|TRBV10-1|11
ASQGDSYNEQF
>TRBJ2-7|TRBV5-1|12
ASSLGGSQYEQY
>TRBJ1-1|TRBV28|10
ASTLQDTEAF
>TRBJ2-7|TRBV28|13
ASSLTDRALYEQY
>TRBJ2-6|TRBV6-5|13
ASYRKGAGANVLT
>TRBJ2-2|TRBV28|13
ASSAPGQGTGELF
>TRBJ2-3|TRBV4-2|14
ASSQGTSGATDTQY